This T cell receptor beta chain originates from a study of T cell repertoires in cytomegalovirus infection (dated by TCRdb to the late 2010s). At the level of the whole study: Alongside well-studied HLA-B-restricted epitopes, the peptide stimulations were aimed at recently identified HLA-C-restricted CMV epitopes, whose presentation resists viral immunomodulation. The HLA type of each donor mattered for the analysis, because public TCR beta signatures pointed to carriage of CMV infection along with the matching HLA type. Summary of the overall study and its limitations: The ex vivo response was dominated by HLA-C-restricted CMV-specific TCR beta clonotypes, and the single most frequent clonotype in two of eight donors was supplied by these HLA-C-restricted clonotypes. In both this cohort and an independent cohort of several hundred donors, the cumulative frequency of public TCR beta family members distinguished carriers of CMV infection plus the relevant HLA type.

Read against the paper, the sample's treatment or condition label means: in vitro stimulation with specific CMV peptide epitopes to enrich CMV-specific T cells. TCRdb lists the instrument as Illumina HiSeq 1500. Starting from the raw public reads, TCRdb applied fastp trimming at Q25, assembled clones with MiXCR and retained in-frame beta chains. Each record represents a unique CDR3 protein, reported with the most common genes and DNA among its rows. This sample is represented by roughly 990,000 distinct CDR3 sequences; roughly 30% of them were singletons. The ten most abundant clones make up roughly an eighth of the sample. This clonotype was observed at least ten times. The clone's antigen remains unknown. No much larger clonotype is one base removed from it; base qualities were not supplied. V is cut by 5 bases and J by 5 bases, and the space between the germline ends is 15 bases. CDR1 and CDR2, looked up from the germline V gene, are SGHVS and FQNEAQ. The CDR3 contains 14 residues, cysteine and phenylalanine counted. Solely the CDR3 DNA is kept, with 42 bases framed from the first base.

Sequenced material: cultured CD8+ T cells from PBMCs, taken from culture after CMV antigen stimulation. The chain was built from TRBV7-8 and TRBJ2-5, with no D gene named confidently. The clonotype originates from a human donor in good health (CMV status not recorded). Some clones in this sample may be carry-over from other donors' samples. The CDR3 amino acid sequence is: CASSQTGFEETQYF. The bases are TGTGCCAGCAGCCAGACCGGTTTTGAGGAGACCCAGTACTTC.